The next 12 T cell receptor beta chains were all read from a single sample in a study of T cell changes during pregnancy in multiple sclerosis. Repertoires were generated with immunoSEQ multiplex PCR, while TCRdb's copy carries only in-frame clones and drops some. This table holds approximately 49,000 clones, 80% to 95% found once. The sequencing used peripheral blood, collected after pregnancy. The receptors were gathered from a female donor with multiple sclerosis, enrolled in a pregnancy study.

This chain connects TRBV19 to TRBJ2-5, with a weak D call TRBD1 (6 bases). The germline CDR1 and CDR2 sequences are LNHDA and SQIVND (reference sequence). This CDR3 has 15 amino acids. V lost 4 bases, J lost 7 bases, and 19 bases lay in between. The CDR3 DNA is TGTGCCAGTAGTACGGATGACAGGTCTCCGGCGACCCAGTACTTC. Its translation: CASSTDDRSPATQYF. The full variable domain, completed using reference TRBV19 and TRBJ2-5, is DGGITQSPKYLFRKEGQNVTLSCEQNLNHDAMYWYRQDPGQGLRLIYYSQIVNDFQKGDIAEGYSVSREKKESFPLTVTSAQKNPTAFYLCASSTDDRSPATQYFGPGTRLLVL.

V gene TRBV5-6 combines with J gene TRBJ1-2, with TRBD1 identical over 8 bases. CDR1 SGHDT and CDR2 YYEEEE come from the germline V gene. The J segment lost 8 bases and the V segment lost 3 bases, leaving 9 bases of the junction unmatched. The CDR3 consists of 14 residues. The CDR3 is CASSSTGARRGYTF. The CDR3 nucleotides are TGTGCCAGCAGCTCGACAGGGGCACGACGGGGCTACACCTTC.

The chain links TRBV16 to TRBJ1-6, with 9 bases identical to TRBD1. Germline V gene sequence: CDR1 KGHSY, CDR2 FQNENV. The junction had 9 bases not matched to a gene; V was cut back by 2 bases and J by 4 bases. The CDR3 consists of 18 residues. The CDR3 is CASSQKWTGAPYNSPLHF. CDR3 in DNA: TGTGCCAGCAGCCAAAAGTGGACAGGGGCCCCGTATAATTCACCCCTCCACTTT.

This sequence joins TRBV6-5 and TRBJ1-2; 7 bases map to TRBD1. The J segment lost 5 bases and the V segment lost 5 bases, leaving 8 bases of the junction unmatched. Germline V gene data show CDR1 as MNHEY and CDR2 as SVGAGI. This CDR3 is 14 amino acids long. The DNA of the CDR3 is TGTGCCAGCAGTAACATTGGGACAGTATATGGCTACACCTTC. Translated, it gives CASSNIGTVYGYTF.

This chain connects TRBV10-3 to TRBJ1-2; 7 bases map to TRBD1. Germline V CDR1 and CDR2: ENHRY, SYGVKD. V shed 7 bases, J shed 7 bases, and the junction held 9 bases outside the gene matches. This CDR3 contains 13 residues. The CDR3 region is CAINPGTVSGYTF. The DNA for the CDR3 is TGTGCCATCAACCCCGGGACAGTGAGTGGCTACACCTTC.

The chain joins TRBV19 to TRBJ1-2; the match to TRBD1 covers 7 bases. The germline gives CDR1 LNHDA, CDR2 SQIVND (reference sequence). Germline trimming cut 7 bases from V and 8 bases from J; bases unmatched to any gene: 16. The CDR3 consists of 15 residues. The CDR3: CASIPRQGDPGGYTF. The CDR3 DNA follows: TGTGCCAGTATTCCGAGACAGGGAGACCCTGGCGGCTACACCTTC. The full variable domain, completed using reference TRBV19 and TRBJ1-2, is DGGITQSPKYLFRKEGQNVTLSCEQNLNHDAMYWYRQDPGQGLRLIYYSQIVNDFQKGDIAEGYSVSREKKESFPLTVTSAQKNPTAFYLCASIPRQGDPGGYTFGSGTRLTVV.

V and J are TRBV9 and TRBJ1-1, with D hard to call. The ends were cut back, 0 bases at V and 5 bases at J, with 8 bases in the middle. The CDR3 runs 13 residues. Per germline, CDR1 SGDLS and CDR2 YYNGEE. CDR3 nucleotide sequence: TGTGCCAGCAGCGTAGATGGCGGAACTGAAGCTTTCTTT. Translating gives CASSVDGGTEAFF.

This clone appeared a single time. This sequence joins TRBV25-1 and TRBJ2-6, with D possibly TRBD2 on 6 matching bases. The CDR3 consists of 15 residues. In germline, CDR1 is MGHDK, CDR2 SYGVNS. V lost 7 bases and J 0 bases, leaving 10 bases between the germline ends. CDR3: CASKGGNSGANVLTF. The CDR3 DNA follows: TGTGCCAGCAAGGGCGGGAACTCTGGGGCCAACGTCCTGACTTTC.

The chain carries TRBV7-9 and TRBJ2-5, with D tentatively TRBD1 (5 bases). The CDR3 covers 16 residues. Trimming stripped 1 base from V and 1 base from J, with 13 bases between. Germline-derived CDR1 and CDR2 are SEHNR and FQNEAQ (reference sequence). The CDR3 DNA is TGTGCCAGCAGCTTAGTACCGCGAAGGGGCCAAGAGACCCAGTACTTC. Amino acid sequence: CASSLVPRRGQETQYF.

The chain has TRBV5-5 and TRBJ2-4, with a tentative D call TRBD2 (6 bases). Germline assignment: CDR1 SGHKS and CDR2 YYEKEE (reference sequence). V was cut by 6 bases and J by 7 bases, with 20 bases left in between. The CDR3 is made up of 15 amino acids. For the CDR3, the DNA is TGTGCCAGCACCTCACTAGCCTGGGAGAGGAACATTCAGTACTTC. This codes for CASTSLAWERNIQYF. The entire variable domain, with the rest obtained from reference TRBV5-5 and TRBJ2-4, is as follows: DAGVTQSPTHLIKTRGQQVTLRCSPISGHKSVSWYQQVLGQGPQFIFQYYEKEERGRGNFPDRFSARQFPNYSSELNVNALLLGDSALYLCASTSLAWERNIQYFGAGTRLSVL.

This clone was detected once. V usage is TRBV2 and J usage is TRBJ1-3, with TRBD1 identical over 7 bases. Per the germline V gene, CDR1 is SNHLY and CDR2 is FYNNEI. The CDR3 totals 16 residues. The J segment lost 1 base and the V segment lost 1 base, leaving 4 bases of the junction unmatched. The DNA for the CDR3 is TGTGCCAGCAGTGAAGACAACAGGGGATCTGGAAACACCATATATTTT. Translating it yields CASSEDNRGSGNTIYF.

CDR3: CASRRGGNSGNTIYF. The CDR3 DNA is TGTGCCAGCAGGAGAGGGGGAAACTCTGGAAACACCATATATTTT. The chain employs TRBV27 and TRBJ1-3; perhaps TRBD1 as D (6 bases). This CDR3 is 15 amino acids long. Trimming left V 6 bases short and J 0 bases short, with 12 bases between. CDR1 is MNHEY, CDR2 SMNVEV, per germline (reference sequence).